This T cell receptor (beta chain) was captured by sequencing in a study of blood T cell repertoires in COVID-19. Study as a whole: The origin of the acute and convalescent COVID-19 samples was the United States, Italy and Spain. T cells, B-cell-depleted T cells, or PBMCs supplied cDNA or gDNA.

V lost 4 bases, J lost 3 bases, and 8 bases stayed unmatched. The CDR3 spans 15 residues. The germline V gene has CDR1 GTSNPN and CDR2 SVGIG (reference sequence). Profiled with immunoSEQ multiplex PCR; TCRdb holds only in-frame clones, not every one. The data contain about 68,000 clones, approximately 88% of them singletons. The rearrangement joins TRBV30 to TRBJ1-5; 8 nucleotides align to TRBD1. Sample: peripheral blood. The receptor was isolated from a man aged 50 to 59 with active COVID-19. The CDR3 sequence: CAWTSGGGLNQPQHF. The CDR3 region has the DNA TGTGCCTGGACATCAGGGGGCGGTCTCAATCAGCCCCAGCATTTT.